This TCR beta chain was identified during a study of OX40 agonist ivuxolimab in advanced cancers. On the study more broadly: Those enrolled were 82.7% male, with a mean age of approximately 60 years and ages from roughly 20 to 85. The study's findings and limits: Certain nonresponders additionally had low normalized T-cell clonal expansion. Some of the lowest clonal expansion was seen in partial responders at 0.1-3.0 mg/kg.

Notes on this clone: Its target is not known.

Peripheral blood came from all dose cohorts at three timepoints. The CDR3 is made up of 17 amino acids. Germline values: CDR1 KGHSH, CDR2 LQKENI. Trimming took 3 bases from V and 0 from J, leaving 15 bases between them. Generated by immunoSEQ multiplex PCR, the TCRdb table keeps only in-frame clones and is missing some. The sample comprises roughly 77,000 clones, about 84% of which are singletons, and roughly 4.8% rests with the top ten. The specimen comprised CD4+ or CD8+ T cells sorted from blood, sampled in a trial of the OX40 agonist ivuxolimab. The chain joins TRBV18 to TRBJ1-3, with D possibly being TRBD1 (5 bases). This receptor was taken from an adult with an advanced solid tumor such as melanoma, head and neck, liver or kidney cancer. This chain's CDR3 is CASSPLGRADSGNTIYF. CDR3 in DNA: TGTGCCAGCTCACCTTTGGGCAGGGCCGACTCTGGAAACACCATATATTTT.